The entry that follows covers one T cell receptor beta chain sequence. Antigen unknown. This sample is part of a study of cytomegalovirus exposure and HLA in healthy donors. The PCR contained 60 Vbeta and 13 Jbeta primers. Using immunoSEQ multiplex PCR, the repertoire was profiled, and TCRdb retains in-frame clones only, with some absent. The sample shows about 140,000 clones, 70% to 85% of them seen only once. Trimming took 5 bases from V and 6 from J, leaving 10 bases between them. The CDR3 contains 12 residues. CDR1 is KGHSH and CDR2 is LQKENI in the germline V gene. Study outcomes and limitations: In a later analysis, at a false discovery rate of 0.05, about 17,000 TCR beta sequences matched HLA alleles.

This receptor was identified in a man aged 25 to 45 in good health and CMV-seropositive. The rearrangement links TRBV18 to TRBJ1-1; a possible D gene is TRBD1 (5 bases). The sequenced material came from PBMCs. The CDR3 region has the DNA TGTGCCAGCTCAGCTACAGGCGCTGAAGCTTTCTTT. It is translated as CASSATGAEAFF. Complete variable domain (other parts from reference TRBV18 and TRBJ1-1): NAGVMQNPRHLVRRRGQEARLRCSPMKGHSHVYWYRQLPEEGLKFMVYLQKENIIDESGMPKERFSAEFPKEGPSILRIQQVVRGDSAAYFCASSATGAEAFFGQGTRLTVV.